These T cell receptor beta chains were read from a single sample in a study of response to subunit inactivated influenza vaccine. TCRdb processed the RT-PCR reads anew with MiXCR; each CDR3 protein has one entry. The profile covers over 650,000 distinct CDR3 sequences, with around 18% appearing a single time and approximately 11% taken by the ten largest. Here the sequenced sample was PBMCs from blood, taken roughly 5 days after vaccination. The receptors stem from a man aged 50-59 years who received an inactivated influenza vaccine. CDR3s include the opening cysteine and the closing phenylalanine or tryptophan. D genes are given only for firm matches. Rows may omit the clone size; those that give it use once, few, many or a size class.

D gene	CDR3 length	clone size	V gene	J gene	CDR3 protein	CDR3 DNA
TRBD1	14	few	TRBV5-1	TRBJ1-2	CASSKGQANYGYTF	TGCGCCAGCAGCAAGGGACAGGCTAACTATGGCTACACCTTC
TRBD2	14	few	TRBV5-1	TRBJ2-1	CASRLELAEGEQFF	TGCGCCAGCAGATTGGAACTAGCGGAGGGTGAGCAGTTCTTC
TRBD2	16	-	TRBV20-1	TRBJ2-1	CCAREGEGGSYNEQFF	TGCTGTGCTAGAGAAGGGGAGGGCGGGAGCTACAATGAGCAGTTCTTC
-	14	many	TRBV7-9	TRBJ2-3	CASSLDYGRETQYF	TGTGCCAGCAGCTTAGATTACGGGAGAGAGACGCAGTATTTT
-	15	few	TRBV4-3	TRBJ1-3	CASSGPAVSGNTIYF	TGCGCCAGCAGCGGTCCCGCGGTCTCTGGAAACACCATATATTTT
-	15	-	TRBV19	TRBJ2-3	CASSIWEMATDTQYF	TGTGCCAGTAGTATATGGGAGATGGCCACAGATACGCAGTATTTT
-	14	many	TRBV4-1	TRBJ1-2	CASSQDPKNYGYTF	TGCGCCAGCAGCCAAGATCCTAAAAACTATGGCTACACCTTC
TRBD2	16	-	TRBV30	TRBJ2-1	CAWSVRAGAIYNEQFF	TGTGCCTGGAGTGTACGAGCGGGAGCGATTTACAATGAGCAGTTCTTC
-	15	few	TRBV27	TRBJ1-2	CASSLSIGVNYGYTF	TGTGCCAGCAGTTTATCGATTGGGGTGAACTATGGCTACACCTTC
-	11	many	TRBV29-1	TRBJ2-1	CSVEDGGEQFF	TGCAGCGTTGAAGATGGCGGTGAGCAGTTCTTC
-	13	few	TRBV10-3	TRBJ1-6	CAISGTVDSPLHF	TGTGCCATCAGTGGGACAGTCGATTCACCCCTCCACTTT
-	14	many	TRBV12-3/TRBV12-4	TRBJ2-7	CASSLVSDAGEQYF	TGTGCCAGCAGTTTAGTGTCGGACGCGGGGGAGCAGTACTTC
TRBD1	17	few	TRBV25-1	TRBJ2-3	CASSEGGGQGRTDTQYF	TGTGCCAGCAGTGAAGGGGGGGGACAGGGGAGGACAGATACGCAGTATTTT
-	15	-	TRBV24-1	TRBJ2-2	CATSDQGWDTGELFF	TGTGCCACCAGCGACCAGGGTTGGGACACCGGGGAGCTGTTTTTT
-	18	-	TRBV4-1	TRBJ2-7	CASSQEIGGPWHPYEQYF	TGCGCCAGCAGCCAAGAGATTGGAGGACCGTGGCATCCCTACGAGCAGTACTTC
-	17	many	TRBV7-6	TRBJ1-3	CASTPLAQLSSGNTIYF	TGTGCCAGCACCCCCCTGGCCCAGCTCAGCTCTGGAAACACCATATATTTT
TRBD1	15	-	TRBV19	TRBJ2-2	CASTPGQGASGELFF	TGTGCCAGTACTCCGGGACAGGGGGCGTCCGGGGAGCTGTTTTTT
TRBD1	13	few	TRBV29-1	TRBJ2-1	CSVTGVSYNEQFF	TGCAGCGTGACAGGGGTTTCCTACAATGAGCAGTTCTTC
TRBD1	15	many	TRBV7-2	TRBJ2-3	CASSIAEGAGDTQYF	TGTGCCAGCAGCATAGCAGAGGGGGCCGGAGATACGCAGTATTTT
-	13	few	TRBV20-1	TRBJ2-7	CSAREGYRYEQYF	TGCAGTGCTAGAGAGGGGTACCGCTACGAGCAGTACTTC
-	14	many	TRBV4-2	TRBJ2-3	CASKGGATTDTQYF	TGTGCCAGCAAAGGGGGGGCTACTACAGATACGCAGTATTTT
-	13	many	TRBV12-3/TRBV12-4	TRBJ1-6	CASRGTGSGPLHF	TGTGCCAGCAGGGGTACGGGTTCAGGCCCCCTCCACTTT
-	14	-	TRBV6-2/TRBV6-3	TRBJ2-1	CASSYSWGLSEQFF	TGTGCCAGCAGTTACTCTTGGGGGCTCAGTGAGCAGTTCTTC
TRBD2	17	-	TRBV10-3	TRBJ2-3	CAISEHARGGGSDTQYF	TGTGCCATCAGTGAGCATGCTCGGGGCGGGGGGTCAGATACGCAGTATTTT
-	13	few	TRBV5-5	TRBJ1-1	CASSLAALREAFF	TGTGCCAGCAGCTTGGCCGCCCTGCGTGAAGCTTTCTTT
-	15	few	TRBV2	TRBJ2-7	CASSVFITDQYEQYF	TGTGCCAGCAGCGTGTTTATTACGGACCAATACGAGCAGTACTTC
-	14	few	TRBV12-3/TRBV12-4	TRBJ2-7	CASSLGAGKYEQYF	TGTGCCAGCAGTTTAGGGGCAGGGAAGTACGAGCAGTACTTC
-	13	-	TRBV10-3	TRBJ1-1	CAISVQVNTEAFF	TGTGCCATCAGTGTTCAAGTGAACACTGAAGCTTTCTTT
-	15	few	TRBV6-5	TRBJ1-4	CASSSAYGGHEKLFF	TGTGCCAGCAGTTCCGCCTACGGGGGTCATGAAAAACTGTTTTTT
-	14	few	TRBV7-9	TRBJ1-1	CASSSPGQNTEAFF	TGTGCCAGCAGCTCTCCGGGGCAGAACACTGAAGCTTTCTTT
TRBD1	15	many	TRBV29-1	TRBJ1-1	CSVTRSTGGDAEAFF	TGCAGCGTCACACGGTCAACAGGGGGCGACGCTGAAGCTTTCTTT
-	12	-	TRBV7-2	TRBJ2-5	CASSSLYETQYF	TGTGCCAGCAGCTCTTTGTACGAGACCCAGTACTTC
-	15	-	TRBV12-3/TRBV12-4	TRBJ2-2	CASSSQAVGGGELFF	TGTGCCAGCAGTTCTCAAGCGGTTGGGGGAGGGGAGCTGTTTTTT